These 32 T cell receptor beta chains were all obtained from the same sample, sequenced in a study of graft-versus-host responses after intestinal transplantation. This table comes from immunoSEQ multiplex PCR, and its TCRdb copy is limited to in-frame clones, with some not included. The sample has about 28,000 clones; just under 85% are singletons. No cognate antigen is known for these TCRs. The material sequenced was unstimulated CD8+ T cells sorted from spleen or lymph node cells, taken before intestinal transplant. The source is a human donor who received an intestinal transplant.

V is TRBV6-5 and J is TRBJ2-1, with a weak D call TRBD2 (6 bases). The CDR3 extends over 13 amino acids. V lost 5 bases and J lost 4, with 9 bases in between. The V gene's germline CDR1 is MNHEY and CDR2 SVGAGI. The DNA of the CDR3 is TGTGCCAGCAGTCCGGGGGATTACAATGAGCAGTTCTTC. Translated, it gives CASSPGDYNEQFF.

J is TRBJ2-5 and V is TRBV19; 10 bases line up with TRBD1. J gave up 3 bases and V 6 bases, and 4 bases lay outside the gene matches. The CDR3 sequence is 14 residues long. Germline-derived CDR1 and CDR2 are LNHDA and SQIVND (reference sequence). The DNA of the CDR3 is TGTGCCAGTAGCGCGGACAGGGGGGAAGAGACCCAGTACTTC. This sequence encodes CASSADRGEETQYF.

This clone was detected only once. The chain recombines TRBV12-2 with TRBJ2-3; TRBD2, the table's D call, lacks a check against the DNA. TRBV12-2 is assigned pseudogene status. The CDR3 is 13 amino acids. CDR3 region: CASRLGETDTQYF. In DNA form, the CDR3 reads TGTGCAAGTCGCTTAGGAGAAACAGATACGCAGTATTTT.

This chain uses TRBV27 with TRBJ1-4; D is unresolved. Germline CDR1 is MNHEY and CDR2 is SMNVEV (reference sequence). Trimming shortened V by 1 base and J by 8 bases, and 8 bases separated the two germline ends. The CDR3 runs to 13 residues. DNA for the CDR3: TGTGCCAGCAGTTTATTAATGGAGGAAAAACTGTTTTTT. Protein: CASSLLMEEKLFF. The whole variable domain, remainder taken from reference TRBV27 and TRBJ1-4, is EAQVTQNPRYLITVTGKKLTVTCSQNMNHEYMSWYRQDPGLGLRQIYYSMNVEVTDKGDVPEGYKVSRKEKRNFPLILESPSPNQTSLYFCASSLLMEEKLFFGSGTQLSVL.

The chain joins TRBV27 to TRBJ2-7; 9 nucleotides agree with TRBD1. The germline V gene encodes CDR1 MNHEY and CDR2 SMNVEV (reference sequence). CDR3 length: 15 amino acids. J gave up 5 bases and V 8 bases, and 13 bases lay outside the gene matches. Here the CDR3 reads CASSRTGGASDEQYF. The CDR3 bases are TGTGCCAGCTCGAGAACAGGGGGCGCGTCGGACGAGCAGTACTTC.

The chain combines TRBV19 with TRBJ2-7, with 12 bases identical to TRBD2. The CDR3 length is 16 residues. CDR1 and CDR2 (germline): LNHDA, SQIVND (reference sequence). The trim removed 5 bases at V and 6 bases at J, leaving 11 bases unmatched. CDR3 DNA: TGTGCCAGTAGTGCATCTAGCGGGAGGGCCTCTTTCGAGCAGTACTTC. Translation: CASSASSGRASFEQYF.

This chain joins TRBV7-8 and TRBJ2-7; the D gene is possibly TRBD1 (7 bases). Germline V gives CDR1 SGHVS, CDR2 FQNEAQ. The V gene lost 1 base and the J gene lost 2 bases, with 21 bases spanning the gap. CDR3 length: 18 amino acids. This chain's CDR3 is CASSLVWQGGIVTYEQYF. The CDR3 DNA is TGTGCCAGCAGCTTAGTGTGGCAGGGGGGTATCGTAACCTACGAGCAGTACTTC.

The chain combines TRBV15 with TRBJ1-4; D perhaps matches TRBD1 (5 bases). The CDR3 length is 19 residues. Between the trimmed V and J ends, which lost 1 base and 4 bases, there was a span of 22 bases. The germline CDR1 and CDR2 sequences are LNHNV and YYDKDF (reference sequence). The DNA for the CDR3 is TGTGCCACCAGCAGAGCGGGCAGGGAGGGTTTTCTGAGTAATGAAAAACTGTTTTTT. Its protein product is CATSRAGREGFLSNEKLFF.

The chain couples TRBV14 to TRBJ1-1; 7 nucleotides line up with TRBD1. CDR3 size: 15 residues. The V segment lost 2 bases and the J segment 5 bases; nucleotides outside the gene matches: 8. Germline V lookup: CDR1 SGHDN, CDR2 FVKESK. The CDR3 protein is CASSQLVNRGTEAFF. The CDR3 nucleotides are TGTGCCAGCAGCCAACTCGTGAACAGGGGAACTGAAGCTTTCTTT.

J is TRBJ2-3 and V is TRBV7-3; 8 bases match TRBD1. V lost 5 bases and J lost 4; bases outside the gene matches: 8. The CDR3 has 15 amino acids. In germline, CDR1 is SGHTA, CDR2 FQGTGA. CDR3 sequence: CASSPDSGGSDTQYF. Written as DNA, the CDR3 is TGTGCCAGCAGCCCAGACTCAGGGGGCTCAGATACGCAGTATTTT. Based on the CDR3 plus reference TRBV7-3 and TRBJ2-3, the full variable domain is GAGVSQTPSNKVTEKGKYVELRCDPISGHTALYWYRQSLGQGPEFLIYFQGTGAADDSGLPNDRFFAVRPEGSVSTLKIQRTERGDSAVYLCASSPDSGGSDTQYFGPGTRLTVL.

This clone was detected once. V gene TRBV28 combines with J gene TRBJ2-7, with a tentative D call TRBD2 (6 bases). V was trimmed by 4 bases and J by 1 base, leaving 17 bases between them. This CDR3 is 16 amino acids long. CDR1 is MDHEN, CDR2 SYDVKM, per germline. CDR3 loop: CASSSWGIADSYEQYF. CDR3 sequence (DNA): TGTGCCAGCAGTTCATGGGGGATAGCGGATTCCTACGAGCAGTACTTC. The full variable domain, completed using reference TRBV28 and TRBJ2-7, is DVKVTQSSRYLVKRTGEKVFLECVQDMDHENMFWYRQDPGLGLRLIYFSYDVKMKEKGDIPEGYSVSREKKERFSLILESASTNQTSMYLCASSSWGIADSYEQYFGPGTRLTVT.

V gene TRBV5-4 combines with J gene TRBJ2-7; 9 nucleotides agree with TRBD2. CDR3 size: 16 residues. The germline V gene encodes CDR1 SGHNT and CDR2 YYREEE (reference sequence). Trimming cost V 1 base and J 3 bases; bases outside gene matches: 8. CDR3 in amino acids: CASSLSGRGGSYEQYF. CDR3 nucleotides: TGTGCCAGCAGCTTGTCGGGGCGGGGGGGAAGCTACGAGCAGTACTTC.

CDR3 DNA sequence: TGTGCCAGCTCGCCAAAACCATTCCCCAGGGGGCACACTGAAGCTTTCTTT. This gives the protein CASSPKPFPRGHTEAFF. The chain links TRBV18 to TRBJ1-1, with TRBD1 matching 8 bases. In germline, CDR1 is KGHSH, CDR2 LQKENI. J lost 3 bases, V lost 6 bases, and 15 bases had no gene match. The CDR3 length is 17 residues.

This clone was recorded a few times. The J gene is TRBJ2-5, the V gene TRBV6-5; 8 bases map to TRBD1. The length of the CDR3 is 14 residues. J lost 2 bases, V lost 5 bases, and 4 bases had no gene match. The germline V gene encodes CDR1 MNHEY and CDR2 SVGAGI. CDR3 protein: CASSIQGAQETQYF. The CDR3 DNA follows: TGTGCCAGCAGTATCCAGGGGGCGCAAGAGACCCAGTACTTC.

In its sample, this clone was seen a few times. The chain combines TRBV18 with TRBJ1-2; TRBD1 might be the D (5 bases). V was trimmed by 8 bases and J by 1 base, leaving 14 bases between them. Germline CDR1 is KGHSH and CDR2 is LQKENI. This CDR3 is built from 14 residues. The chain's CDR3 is CASHPGSNNYGYTF. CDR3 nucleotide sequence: TGTGCCAGCCACCCAGGGTCCAATAACTATGGCTACACCTTC. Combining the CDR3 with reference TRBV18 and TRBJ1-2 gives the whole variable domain NAGVMQNPRHLVRRRGQEARLRCSPMKGHSHVYWYRQLPEEGLKFMVYLQKENIIDESGMPKERFSAEFPKEGPSILRIQQVVRGDSAAYFCASHPGSNNYGYTFGSGTRLTVV.

The CDR3 sequence is CASSSDPLRELFF. CDR3 in DNA: TGTGCCAGCAGTTCGGACCCTCTGCGGGAACTGTTTTTT. This chain joins TRBV27 and TRBJ1-4, with D unresolved. The V gene lost 4 bases and the J gene lost 12 bases, with 15 bases spanning the gap. Looked up from germline, CDR1 is MNHEY and CDR2 is SMNVEV (reference sequence). The CDR3 has 13 amino acids.

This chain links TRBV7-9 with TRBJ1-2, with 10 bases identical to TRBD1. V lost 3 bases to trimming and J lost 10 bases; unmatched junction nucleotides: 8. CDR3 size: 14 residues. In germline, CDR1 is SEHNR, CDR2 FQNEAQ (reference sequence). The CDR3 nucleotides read TGTGCCAGCAGCTTCCCGGGACAGGGGTTTGTCTACACCTTC. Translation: CASSFPGQGFVYTF.

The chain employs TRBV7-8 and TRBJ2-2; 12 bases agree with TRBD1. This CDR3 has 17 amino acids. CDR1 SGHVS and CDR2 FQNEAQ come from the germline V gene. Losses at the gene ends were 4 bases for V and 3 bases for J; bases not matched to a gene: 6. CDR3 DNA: TGTGCCAGCAGCTGGGACCGGGACAGGGGGCACACCGGGGAGCTGTTTTTT. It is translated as CASSWDRDRGHTGELFF.

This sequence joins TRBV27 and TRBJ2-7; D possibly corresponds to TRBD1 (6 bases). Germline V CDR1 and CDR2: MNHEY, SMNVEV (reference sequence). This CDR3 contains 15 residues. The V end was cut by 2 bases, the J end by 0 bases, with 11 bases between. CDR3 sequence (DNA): TGTGCCAGCAGTTTAAGGGACACCAGCTCCTACGAGCAGTACTTC. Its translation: CASSLRDTSSYEQYF.

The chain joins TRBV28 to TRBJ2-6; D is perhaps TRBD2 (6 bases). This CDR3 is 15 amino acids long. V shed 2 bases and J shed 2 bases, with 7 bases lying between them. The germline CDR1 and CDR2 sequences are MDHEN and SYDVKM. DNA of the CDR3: TGTGCCAGCAGTTTAGGGGGGACTGGGGCCAACGTCCTGACTTTC. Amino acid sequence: CASSLGGTGANVLTF.

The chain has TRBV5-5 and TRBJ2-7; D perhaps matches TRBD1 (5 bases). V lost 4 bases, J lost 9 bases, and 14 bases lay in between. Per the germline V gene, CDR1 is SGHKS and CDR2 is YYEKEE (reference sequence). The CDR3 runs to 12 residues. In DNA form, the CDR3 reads TGTGCCAGCAGCCCCACAGGTCTAGGGCAGTACTTC. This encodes CASSPTGLGQYF.

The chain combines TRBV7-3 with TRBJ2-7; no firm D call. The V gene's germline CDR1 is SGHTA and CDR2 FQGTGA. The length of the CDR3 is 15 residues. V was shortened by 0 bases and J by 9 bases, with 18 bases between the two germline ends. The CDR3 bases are TGTGCCAGCAGCTTAACCCAGATCGACTCCTTTGGGCAGTACTTC. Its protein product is CASSLTQIDSFGQYF. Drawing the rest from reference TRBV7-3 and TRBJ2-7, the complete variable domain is GAGVSQTPSNKVTEKGKYVELRCDPISGHTALYWYRQSLGQGPEFLIYFQGTGAADDSGLPNDRFFAVRPEGSVSTLKIQRTERGDSAVYLCASSLTQIDSFGQYFGPGTRLTVT.

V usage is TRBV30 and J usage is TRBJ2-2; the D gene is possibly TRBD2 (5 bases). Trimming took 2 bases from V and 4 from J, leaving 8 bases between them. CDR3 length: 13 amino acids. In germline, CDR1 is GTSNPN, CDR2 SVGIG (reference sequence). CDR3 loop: CAWSPGGTGELFF. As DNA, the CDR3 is TGTGCCTGGAGTCCCGGAGGCACCGGGGAGCTGTTTTTT.

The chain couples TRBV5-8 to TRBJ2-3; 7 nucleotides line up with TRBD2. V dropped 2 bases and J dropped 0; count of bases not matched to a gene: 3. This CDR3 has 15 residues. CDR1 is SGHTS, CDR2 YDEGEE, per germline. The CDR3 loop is CASSLLATSTDTQYF. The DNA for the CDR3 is TGTGCCAGCAGCTTACTAGCGACTAGCACAGATACGCAGTATTTT.

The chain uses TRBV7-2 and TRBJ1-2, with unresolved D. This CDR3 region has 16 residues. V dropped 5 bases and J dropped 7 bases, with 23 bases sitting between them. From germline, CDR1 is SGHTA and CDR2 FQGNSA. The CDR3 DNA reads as TGTGCCAGCAGCGTAACCGGGTCCCTCTCCTCCAGTGGCTACACCTTC. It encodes CASSVTGSLSSSGYTF.

The CDR3 protein is CASSPETGVLSYEQYF. Here the CDR3 DNA reads TGCGCCAGCAGCCCAGAGACAGGGGTTCTATCCTACGAGCAGTACTTC. This chain connects TRBV5-1 to TRBJ2-7, with 8 nucleotides matching TRBD1. V trimming: 4 bases; J trimming: 1 base; junction bases outside the gene matches: 10. CDR1 and CDR2 (germline): SGHRS, YFSETQ. The CDR3 totals 16 residues.

CDR3 sequence (DNA): TGTGCCAGCAGTGAAGGGGGACTAGCGGGGGGTCCGGGCTCCTACAATGAGCAGTTCTTC. Encoded protein: CASSEGGLAGGPGSYNEQFF. This chain links TRBV2 with TRBJ2-1; TRBD2 matches at 15 bases. Per the germline V gene, CDR1 is SNHLY and CDR2 is FYNNEI. The CDR3 extends over 20 amino acids. V trimming: 1 base; J trimming: 0 bases; junction bases outside the gene matches: 7.

DNA of the CDR3: TGTGCCAGCACACCCGCCAAGGAGAATCCCTACGAGCAGTACTTC. Its protein is CASTPAKENPYEQYF. J is TRBJ2-7 and V is TRBV28; D remains ambiguous. The CDR3 consists of 15 residues. The germline gives CDR1 MDHEN, CDR2 SYDVKM. V shed 7 bases and J shed 2 bases, with 18 bases lying between them.

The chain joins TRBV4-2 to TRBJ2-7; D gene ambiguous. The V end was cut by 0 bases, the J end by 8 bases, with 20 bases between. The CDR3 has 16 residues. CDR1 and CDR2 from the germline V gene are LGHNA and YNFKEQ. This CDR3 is CASSQEGRSYEPQQYF. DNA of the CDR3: TGTGCCAGCAGCCAAGAGGGTCGGAGCTACGAACCCCAGCAGTACTTC.

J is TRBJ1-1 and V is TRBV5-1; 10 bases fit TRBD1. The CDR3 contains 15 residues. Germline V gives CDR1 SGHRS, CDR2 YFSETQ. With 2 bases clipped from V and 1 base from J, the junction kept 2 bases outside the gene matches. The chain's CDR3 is CASSFGTGENTEAFF. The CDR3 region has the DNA TGCGCCAGCAGCTTCGGGACAGGGGAGAACACTGAAGCTTTCTTT.

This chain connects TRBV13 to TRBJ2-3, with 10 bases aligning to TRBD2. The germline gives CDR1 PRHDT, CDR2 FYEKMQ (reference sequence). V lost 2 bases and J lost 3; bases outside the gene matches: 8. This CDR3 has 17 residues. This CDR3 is CASSLSLAGVLTDTQYF. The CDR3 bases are TGTGCCAGCAGCTTAAGCCTAGCGGGAGTACTTACAGATACGCAGTATTTT. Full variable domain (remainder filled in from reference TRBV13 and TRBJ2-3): AAGVIQSPRHLIKEKRETATLKCYPIPRHDTVYWYQQGPGQDPQFLISFYEKMQSDKGSIPDRFSAQQFSDYHSELNMSSLELGDSALYFCASSLSLAGVLTDTQYFGPGTRLTVL.

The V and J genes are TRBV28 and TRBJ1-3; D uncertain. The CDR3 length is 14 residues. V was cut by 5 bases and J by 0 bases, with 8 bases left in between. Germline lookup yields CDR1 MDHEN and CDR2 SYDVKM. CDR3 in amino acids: CASSPGSSGNTIYF. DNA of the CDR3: TGTGCCAGCAGTCCAGGAAGCTCTGGAAACACCATATATTTT.